The rows below give T cell receptor beta chains drawn from one sample of a study of shared clonotypes between healthy human individuals. Assay: immunoSEQ multiplex PCR; the TCRdb copy retains only in-frame clones and omits some. The profile shows about 1.1 million clones, around three quarters of them singletons. Sequencing used memory CD4+ T cells from PBMCs. Receptor source: a man aged 18 to 29 in good health. Some clones in this sample may be carry-over from other donors' samples. The CDR3 runs from the conserved cysteine through the conserved F or W.

V gene: TRBV4-1; J gene: TRBJ2-1; CDR3 length: 19; CDR3 protein: CASSQEFPELAGAYNEQFF
V gene: TRBV7-2; J gene: TRBJ2-3; CDR3 length: 13; CDR3 protein: CASSSETTDTQYF
V gene: TRBV27; J gene: TRBJ2-2; CDR3 length: 13; CDR3 protein: CASTRLGDRELFF
V gene: TRBV19; J gene: TRBJ2-7; CDR3 length: 13; CDR3 protein: CASSRDRDYEQYF
V gene: TRBV10-3; J gene: TRBJ2-1; CDR3 length: 20; CDR3 protein: CAIRSTGTAVNGKDHNEQFF
V gene: TRBV5-8; J gene: TRBJ2-5; CDR3 length: 15; CDR3 protein: CASSSGLAGLETQYF
V gene: TRBV28; J gene: TRBJ1-4; CDR3 length: 14; CDR3 protein: CASTQGGFNEKLFF
V gene: TRBV6-1; J gene: TRBJ1-5; CDR3 length: 16; CDR3 protein: CASREQGRGGNQPQHF
V gene: TRBV28; J gene: TRBJ2-5; CDR3 length: 15; CDR3 protein: CASSPLGDNWETQYF
V gene: TRBV7-2; J gene: TRBJ1-4; CDR3 length: 13; CDR3 protein: CASSLVYGEKLFF
V gene: TRBV28; J gene: TRBJ2-1; CDR3 length: 12; CDR3 protein: CASSLTSTEQFF
V gene: TRBV11-2; J gene: TRBJ1-2; CDR3 length: 14; CDR3 protein: CASSYRGTGDGYTF
V gene: TRBV2; J gene: TRBJ1-5; CDR3 length: 13; CDR3 protein: CASSAISGQPQHF
V gene: TRBV7-8; J gene: TRBJ2-7; CDR3 length: 14; CDR3 protein: CASSPTGVGDEQYF
V gene: TRBV2; J gene: TRBJ1-1; CDR3 length: 13; CDR3 protein: CASTGQGNTEAFF
V gene: TRBV5-1; J gene: TRBJ2-1; CDR3 length: 16; CDR3 protein: CASSSAGGRGGNEQFF
V gene: TRBV28; J gene: TRBJ1-2; CDR3 length: 15; CDR3 protein: CASSSQGGHNYGYTF
V gene: TRBV5-1; J gene: TRBJ1-1; CDR3 length: 16; CDR3 protein: CASKRAGGQGNTEAFF
V gene: TRBV6-6; J gene: TRBJ1-5; CDR3 length: 13; CDR3 protein: CASSYGQGSSQHF
V gene: TRBV6-1; J gene: TRBJ1-5; CDR3 length: 14; CDR3 protein: CATTDRVYNQPQHF
V gene: TRBV27; J gene: TRBJ1-1; CDR3 length: 14; CDR3 protein: CASSNRAGSTEAFF
V gene: TRBV28; J gene: TRBJ2-7; CDR3 length: 15; CDR3 protein: CASSFVQGPSYEQYF
V gene: TRBV11-2; J gene: TRBJ2-1; CDR3 length: 13; CDR3 protein: CASSRGGYNEQFF
V gene: TRBV7-3; J gene: TRBJ2-1; CDR3 length: 15; CDR3 protein: CASSLSPGEHNEQFF
V gene: TRBV6-6; J gene: TRBJ1-5; CDR3 length: 16; CDR3 protein: CASSYLGTGSNQPQHF
V gene: TRBV7-2; J gene: TRBJ2-7; CDR3 length: 14; CDR3 protein: CASSLGFAVQGQYF
V gene: TRBV7-3; J gene: TRBJ1-1; CDR3 length: 14; CDR3 protein: CASSSGQGDTEAFF
V gene: TRBV10-3; J gene: TRBJ1-3; CDR3 length: 14; CDR3 protein: CATHRDTLGNTIYF
V gene: TRBV6-1; J gene: TRBJ1-2; CDR3 length: 12; CDR3 protein: CASRSSVGGYTF
V gene: TRBV5-1; J gene: TRBJ1-3; CDR3 length: 13; CDR3 protein: CASGPTGGNTIYF
V gene: TRBV2; J gene: TRBJ1-2; CDR3 length: 15; CDR3 protein: CASTLSRDRNDGYTF